This T cell receptor beta chain was identified in a study of technical replicates of blood from a few donors. The V end was cut by 4 bases, the J end by 4 bases, with 7 bases between. CDR1 and CDR2 from the germline V gene are LNHDA and SQIVND (reference sequence). The CDR3 spans 12 residues. Only in-frame clones appear in the TCRdb table, and some are missing; sequencing was by immunoSEQ multiplex PCR. The data hold 75,000 to 95,000 clones, with roughly 94% observed a single time. The chain couples TRBV19 to TRBJ1-2; D is undetermined. The source is a human donor in good health. The sample taken for sequencing was T cells isolated from PBMCs. As DNA, the CDR3 is TGTGCCAGTAGTACTCCCGGCTATGGCTACACCTTC. Protein: CASSTPGYGYTF.